This TCR beta chain was retrieved from a study of blood T cell repertoires in COVID-19. Looking at the study overall: COVID-19 samples collected from the United States, Italy and Spain covered acute and convalescent phases.

The CDR3 contains 12 residues. V was cut by 6 bases and J by 7 bases, with 13 bases left in between. Method: immunoSEQ multiplex PCR; TCRdb's copy keeps in-frame clones and lacks some. The sample has about 520,000 clones, 80% to 90% seen once; the top ten hold 3.2%. The chain uses TRBV12-3 or TRBV12-4 and TRBJ2-7; D is perhaps TRBD2 (7 bases). The specimen sequenced was peripheral blood. The clonotype originates from a human donor in a cohort sampled during active COVID-19. CDR3 region: CASRGGADEQYF. The CDR3 nucleotides read TGTGCCAGCAGGGGGGGGGCGGATGAGCAGTACTTC.